This T cell receptor beta chain was identified during a study of blood T cell repertoires in COVID-19. Measured with immunoSEQ multiplex PCR; TCRdb has only the in-frame clones, and not every one. Of more than 200,000 clones listed, about nine tenths are singletons. This CDR3 region has 13 residues. V dropped 5 bases and J dropped 2 bases, with 4 bases sitting between them. Germline CDR1 is SGHNT and CDR2 is YENEEA. The V call is TRBV11-3, the J call TRBJ2-6; D call uncertain. This TCR was recovered from a man aged 35 to 55 who had recovered from COVID-19. Sequencing input: PBMCs or T cells enriched from blood (not recorded which). The CDR3 spells CASSPAGANVLTF. The CDR3 bases are TGTGCCAGCAGCCCAGCTGGGGCCAACGTCCTGACTTTC.